The 2 T cell receptor beta chains in this list originate from one sample, sequenced in a study of vaccination effects on CD4 cells after COVID-19. Antigen specificity for these receptors is unknown. With the ViraFEST assay, the study expanded antigen-specific CD4+ T cells using viral peptide pools, then sequenced them. When about ten days of culture had elapsed, CD4+ T cells were isolated. Previously uninfected by SARS-CoV-2, the vaccine recipients also showed negative nucleocapsid antibodies. Sequencing used immunoSEQ multiplex PCR; TCRdb keeps in-frame clones, though not all of them. The table includes about 73,000 clones, 65% to 85% detected once. The source was CD4+ T cells from PBMCs cultured with HCoV-NL63 spike peptides, collected before COVID-19 vaccination. The receptor source for this set is a human donor who received a COVID-19 vaccine.

This chain joins TRBV7-8 and TRBJ1-5; 7 bases match TRBD1. There are 17 residues in the CDR3. Trimming cost V 1 base and J 6 bases; bases outside gene matches: 12. Looked up from germline, CDR1 is SGHVS and CDR2 is FQNEAQ. The CDR3 spells CASSLGQGQIRGQPQHF. The CDR3 nucleotides are TGTGCCAGCAGCTTAGGCCAGGGACAGATCCGGGGTCAGCCCCAGCATTTT.

The chain carries TRBV6-2 or TRBV6-3 and TRBJ2-7; TRBD2 matches 10 bases. Germline CDR1 and CDR2: MNHEY and SVGEGT. V shed 1 base and J 4 bases; nucleotides not matched to a gene: 4. The CDR3 is made up of 15 amino acids. The CDR3 DNA is TGTGCCAGCAGTTACTTGGCTAGCGGGGGTTACGAGCAGTACGTC. The encoded protein is CASSYLASGGYEQYV.